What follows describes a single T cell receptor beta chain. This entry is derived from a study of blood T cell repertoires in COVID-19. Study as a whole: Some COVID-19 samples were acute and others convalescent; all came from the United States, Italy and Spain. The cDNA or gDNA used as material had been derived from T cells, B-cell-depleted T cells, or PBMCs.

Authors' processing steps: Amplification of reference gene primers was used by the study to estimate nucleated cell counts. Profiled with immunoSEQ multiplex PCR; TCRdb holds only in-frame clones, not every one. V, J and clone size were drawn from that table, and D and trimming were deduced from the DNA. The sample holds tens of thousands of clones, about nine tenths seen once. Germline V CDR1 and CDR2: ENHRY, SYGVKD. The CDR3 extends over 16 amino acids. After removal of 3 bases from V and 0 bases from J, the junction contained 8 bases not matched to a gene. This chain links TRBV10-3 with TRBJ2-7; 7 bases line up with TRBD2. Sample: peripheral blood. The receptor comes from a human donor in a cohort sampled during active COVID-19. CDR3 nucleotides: TGTGCCATCAGTGACTACGGGACTACCAGCTCCTACGAGCAGTACTTC. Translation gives CAISDYGTTSSYEQYF.